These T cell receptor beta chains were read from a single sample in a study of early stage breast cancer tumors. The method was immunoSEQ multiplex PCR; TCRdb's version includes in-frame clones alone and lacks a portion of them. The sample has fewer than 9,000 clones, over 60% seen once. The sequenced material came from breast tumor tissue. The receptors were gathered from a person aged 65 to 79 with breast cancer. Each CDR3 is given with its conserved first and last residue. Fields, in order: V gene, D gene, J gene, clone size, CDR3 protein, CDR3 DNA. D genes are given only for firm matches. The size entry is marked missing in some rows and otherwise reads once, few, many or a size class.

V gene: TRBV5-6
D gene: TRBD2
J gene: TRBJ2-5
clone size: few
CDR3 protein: CASSLPPAGGRETQYF
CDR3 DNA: TGTGCCAGCAGCTTGCCTCCAGCGGGGGGCCGAGAGACCCAGTACTTC

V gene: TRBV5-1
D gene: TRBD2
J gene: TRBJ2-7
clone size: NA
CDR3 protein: CASSWRGGYEQYF
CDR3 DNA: TGCGCCAGCTCCTGGCGGGGGGGCTACGAGCAGTACTTC

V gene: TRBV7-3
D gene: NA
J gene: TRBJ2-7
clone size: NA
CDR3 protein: CASSLARGGYYEQYF
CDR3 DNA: TGTGCCAGCAGCTTAGCGCGAGGGGGTTATTACGAGCAGTACTTC

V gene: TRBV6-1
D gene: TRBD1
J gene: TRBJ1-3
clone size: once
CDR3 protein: CASRGQGVSGNTIYF
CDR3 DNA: TGTGCCAGCAGGGGACAGGGCGTCTCTGGAAACACCATATATTTT

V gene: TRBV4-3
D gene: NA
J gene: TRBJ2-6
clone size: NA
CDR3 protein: CASSQRPASGANVLTF
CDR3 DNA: TGCGCCAGCAGCCAGAGGCCAGCCTCTGGGGCCAACGTCCTGACTTTC

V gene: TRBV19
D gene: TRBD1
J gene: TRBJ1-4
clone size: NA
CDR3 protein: CASTRTGEEEKLFF
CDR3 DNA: TGTGCCAGTACCCGGACAGGGGAAGAGGAAAAACTGTTTTTT

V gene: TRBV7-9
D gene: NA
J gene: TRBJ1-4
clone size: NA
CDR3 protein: CASRRVTANEKLFF
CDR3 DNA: TGTGCCAGCAGGAGGGTGACGGCTAATGAAAAACTGTTTTTT

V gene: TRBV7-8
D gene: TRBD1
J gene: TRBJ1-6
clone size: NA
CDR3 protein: CASSFGDRNNSPLHF
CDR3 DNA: TGTGCCAGCAGCTTCGGGGACAGAAATAATTCACCCCTCCACTTT

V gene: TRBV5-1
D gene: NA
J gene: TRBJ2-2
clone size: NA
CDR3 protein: CASSLDSLHTGELFF
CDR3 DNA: TGCGCCAGCAGCTTGGATAGTCTCCACACCGGGGAGCTGTTTTTT

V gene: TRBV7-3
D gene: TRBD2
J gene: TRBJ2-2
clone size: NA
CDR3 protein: CASSLKTPSGGLAGELFF
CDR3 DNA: TGTGCCAGCAGCTTAAAGACGCCTAGCGGGGGTCTTGCCGGGGAGCTGTTTTTT

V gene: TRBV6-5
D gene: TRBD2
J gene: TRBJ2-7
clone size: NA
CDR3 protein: CASSYGLAGSYEQYF
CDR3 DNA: TGTGCCAGCAGTTACGGGCTAGCGGGATCCTACGAGCAGTACTTC

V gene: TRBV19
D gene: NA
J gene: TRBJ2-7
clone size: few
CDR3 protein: CASSVRDSSYEQYF
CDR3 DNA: TGTGCCAGTAGTGTGAGGGACTCCTCCTACGAGCAGTACTTC

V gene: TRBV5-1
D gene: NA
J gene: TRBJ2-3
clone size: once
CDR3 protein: CASSQGTLSLSTDTQYF
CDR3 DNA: TGCGCCAGCAGCCAGGGGACACTATCACTTAGCACAGATACGCAGTATTTT

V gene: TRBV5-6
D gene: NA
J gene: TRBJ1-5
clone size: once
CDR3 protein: CASSSGGRGIYSNQPQHF
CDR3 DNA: TGTGCCAGCAGCTCGGGCGGGCGGGGAATTTATAGCAATCAGCCCCAGCATTTT

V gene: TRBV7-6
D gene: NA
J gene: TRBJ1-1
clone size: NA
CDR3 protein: CASSPGHLKAPNTEAFF
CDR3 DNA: TGTGCCAGCAGCCCCGGACACCTCAAAGCCCCGAACACTGAAGCTTTCTTT

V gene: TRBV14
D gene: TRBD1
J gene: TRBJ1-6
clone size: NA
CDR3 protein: CASSQNLGQSLSPLHF
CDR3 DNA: TGTGCCAGCAGCCAGAATCTGGGACAGTCCCTTTCACCCCTCCACTTT

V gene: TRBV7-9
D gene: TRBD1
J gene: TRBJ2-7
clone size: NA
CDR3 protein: CASSLEVVTGVPYEQYF
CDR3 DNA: TGTGCCAGCAGCTTAGAAGTAGTGACAGGGGTGCCCTACGAGCAGTACTTC

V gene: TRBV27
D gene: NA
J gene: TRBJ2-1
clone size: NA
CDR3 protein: CASSSGVTYNEQFF
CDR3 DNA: TGTGCCAGCAGTTCAGGGGTCACCTACAATGAGCAGTTCTTC

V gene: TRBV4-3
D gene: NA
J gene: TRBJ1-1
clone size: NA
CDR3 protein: CASSQDPLTTTEAFF
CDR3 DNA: TGCGCCAGCAGCCAAGATCCCCTCACAACCACTGAAGCTTTCTTT

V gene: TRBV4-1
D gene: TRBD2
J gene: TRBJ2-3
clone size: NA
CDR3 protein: CASSQEGGGGTDTQYF
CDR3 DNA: TGCGCCAGCAGCCAAGAAGGCGGGGGAGGCACAGATACGCAGTATTTT

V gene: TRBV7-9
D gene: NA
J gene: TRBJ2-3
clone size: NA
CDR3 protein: CASSRTKTRTDTQYF
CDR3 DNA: TGTGCCAGCAGCCGGACTAAGACCCGCACAGATACGCAGTATTTT

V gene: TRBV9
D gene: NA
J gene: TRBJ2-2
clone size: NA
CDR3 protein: CASSLRRGNGELFF
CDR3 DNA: TGTGCCAGCAGCCTCCGAAGGGGGAACGGGGAGCTGTTTTTT

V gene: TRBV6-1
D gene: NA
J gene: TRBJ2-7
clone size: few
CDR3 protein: CASSEIGRGREQYF
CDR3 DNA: TGTGCCAGCAGTGAAATAGGCAGGGGTCGCGAGCAGTACTTC

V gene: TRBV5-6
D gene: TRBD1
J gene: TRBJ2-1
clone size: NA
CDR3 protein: CASSSTGRNEQFF
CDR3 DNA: TGTGCCAGCAGCTCGACAGGGCGCAATGAGCAGTTCTTC

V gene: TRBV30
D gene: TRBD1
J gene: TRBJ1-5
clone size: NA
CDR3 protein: CAWSVGTGAPNSNQPQHF
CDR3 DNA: TGTGCCTGGAGTGTCGGGACAGGGGCCCCTAATAGCAATCAGCCCCAGCATTTT

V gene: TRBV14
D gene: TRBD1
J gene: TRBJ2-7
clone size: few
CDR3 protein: CASSENTPGTGGEQYF
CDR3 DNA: TGTGCCAGCAGCGAAAACACCCCAGGGACAGGAGGCGAGCAGTACTTC

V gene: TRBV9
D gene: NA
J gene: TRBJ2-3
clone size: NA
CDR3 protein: CASSERAGGIYGDTQYF
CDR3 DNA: TGTGCCAGCAGCGAGCGGGCAGGGGGGATATATGGGGATACGCAGTATTTT

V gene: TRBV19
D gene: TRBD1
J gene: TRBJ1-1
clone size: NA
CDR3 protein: CATSGVLYDRDTEAFF
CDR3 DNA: TGTGCCACCTCGGGGGTTCTTTATGACAGGGACACTGAAGCTTTCTTT

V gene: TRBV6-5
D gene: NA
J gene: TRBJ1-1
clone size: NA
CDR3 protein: CASRGQNTEAFF
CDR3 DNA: TGTGCCAGCAGGGGCCAGAACACTGAAGCTTTCTTT

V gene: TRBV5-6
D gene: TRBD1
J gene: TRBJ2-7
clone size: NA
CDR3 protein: CASLDRGATYEQYF
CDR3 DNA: TGTGCCAGCTTGGACAGGGGGGCCACCTACGAGCAGTACTTC

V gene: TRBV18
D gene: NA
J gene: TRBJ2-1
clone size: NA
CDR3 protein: CASSPLGQGINNEQFF
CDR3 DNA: TGTGCCAGCTCACCGCTGGGGCAGGGGATCAACAATGAGCAGTTCTTC

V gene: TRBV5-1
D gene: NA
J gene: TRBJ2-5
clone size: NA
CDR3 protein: CASSPGLGGSTQYF
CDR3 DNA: TGCGCCAGCAGCCCAGGACTGGGTGGGAGCACCCAGTACTTC

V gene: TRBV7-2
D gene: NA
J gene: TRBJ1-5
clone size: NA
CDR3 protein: CASSPGTAGNEPQHF
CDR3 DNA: TGTGCCAGCAGCCCTGGGACGGCGGGAAATGAGCCCCAGCATTTT

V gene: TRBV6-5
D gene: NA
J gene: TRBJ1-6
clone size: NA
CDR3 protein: CASRGGNSPLHF
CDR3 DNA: TGTGCCAGCAGGGGGGGAAATTCACCCCTCCACTTT

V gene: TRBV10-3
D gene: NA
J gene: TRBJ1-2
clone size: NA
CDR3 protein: CAISESEQAVYGYTF
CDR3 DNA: TGTGCCATCAGTGAGTCAGAACAGGCCGTCTATGGCTACACCTTC

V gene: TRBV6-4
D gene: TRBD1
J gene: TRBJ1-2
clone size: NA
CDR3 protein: CASSELAGTGSHGYTF
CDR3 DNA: TGTGCCAGCAGTGAATTGGCCGGGACAGGTAGCCATGGCTACACCTTC

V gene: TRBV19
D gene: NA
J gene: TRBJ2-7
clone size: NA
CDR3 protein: CASARGARNEQYF
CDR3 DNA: TGTGCCAGCGCCCGTGGGGCGCGGAACGAGCAGTACTTC

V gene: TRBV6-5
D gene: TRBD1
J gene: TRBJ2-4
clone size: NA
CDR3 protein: CASSYSKGTAKNIQYF
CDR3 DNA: TGTGCCAGCAGTTACTCGAAAGGGACAGCTAAAAACATTCAGTACTTC

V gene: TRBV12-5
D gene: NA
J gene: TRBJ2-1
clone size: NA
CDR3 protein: CASGPLLRAYNEQFF
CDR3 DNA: TGTGCTAGTGGTCCCCTTTTGAGGGCGTACAATGAGCAGTTCTTC

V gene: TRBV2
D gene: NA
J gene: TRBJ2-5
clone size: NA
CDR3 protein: CASMSGGRETQYF
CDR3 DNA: TGTGCCAGCATGAGTGGAGGGAGAGAGACCCAGTACTTC

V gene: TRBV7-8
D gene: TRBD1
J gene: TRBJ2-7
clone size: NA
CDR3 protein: CASSLGATGERGYEQYF
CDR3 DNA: TGTGCCAGCAGCTTAGGGGCGACAGGGGAGAGAGGGTACGAGCAGTACTTC

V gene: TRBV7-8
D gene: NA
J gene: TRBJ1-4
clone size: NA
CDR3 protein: CASSPRLAEKLFF
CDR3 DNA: TGTGCCAGCAGTCCACGTTTGGCTGAAAAACTGTTTTTT

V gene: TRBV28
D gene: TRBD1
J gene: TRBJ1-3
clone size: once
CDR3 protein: CASIPRPGQGTISGNTIYF
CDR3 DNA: TGTGCCAGCATCCCAAGGCCCGGACAGGGAACGATCTCTGGAAACACCATATATTTT

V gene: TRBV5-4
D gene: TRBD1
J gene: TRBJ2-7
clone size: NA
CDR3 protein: CASSLGTGIYEQYF
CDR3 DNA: TGTGCCAGCAGCTTAGGGACAGGGATCTACGAGCAGTACTTC

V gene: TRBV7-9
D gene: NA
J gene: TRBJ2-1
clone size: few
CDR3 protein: CASSYLPDNEQFF
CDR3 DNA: TGTGCCAGCAGCTATCTACCGGACAATGAGCAGTTCTTC

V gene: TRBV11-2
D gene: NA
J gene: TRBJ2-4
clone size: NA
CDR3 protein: CASSPSGTLIQYF
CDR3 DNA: TGTGCCAGCAGCCCCTCCGGGACTCTTATTCAGTACTTC

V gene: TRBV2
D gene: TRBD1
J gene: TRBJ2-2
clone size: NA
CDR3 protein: CASSKKQGVTGELFF
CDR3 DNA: TGTGCCAGCTCAAAGAAACAGGGGGTCACCGGGGAGCTGTTTTTT

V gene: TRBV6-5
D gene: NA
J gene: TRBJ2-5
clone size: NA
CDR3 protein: CASSYGSAGQETQYF
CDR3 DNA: TGTGCCAGCAGTTACGGTTCGGCAGGGCAAGAGACCCAGTACTTC

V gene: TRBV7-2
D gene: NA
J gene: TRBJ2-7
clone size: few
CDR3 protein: CASSLVQGLQGQYF
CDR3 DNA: TGTGCCAGCAGCTTAGTTCAGGGGCTTCAAGGGCAGTACTTC

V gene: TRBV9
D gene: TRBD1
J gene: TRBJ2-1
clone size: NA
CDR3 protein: CASSRGGQGVNNEQFF
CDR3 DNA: TGTGCCAGCTCCCGGGGTGGACAGGGGGTTAACAATGAGCAGTTCTTC

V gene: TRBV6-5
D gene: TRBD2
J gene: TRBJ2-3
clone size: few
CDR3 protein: CASRQRGGTDTQYF
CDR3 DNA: TGTGCCAGCAGGCAGCGGGGGGGCACAGATACGCAGTATTTT

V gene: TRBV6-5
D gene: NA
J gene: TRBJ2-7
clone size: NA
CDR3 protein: CASTFANGGTYEQYF
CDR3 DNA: TGTGCCAGCACCTTTGCCAACGGGGGAACCTACGAGCAGTACTTC

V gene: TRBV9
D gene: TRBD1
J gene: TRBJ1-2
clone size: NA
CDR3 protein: CASSVGPGGGGYTF
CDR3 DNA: TGTGCCAGCAGCGTAGGTCCAGGGGGCGGTGGCTACACCTTC

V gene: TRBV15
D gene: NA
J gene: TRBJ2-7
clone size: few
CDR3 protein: CATSRVDSYEQYF
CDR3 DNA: TGTGCCACCAGCAGAGTTGACAGCTACGAGCAGTACTTC